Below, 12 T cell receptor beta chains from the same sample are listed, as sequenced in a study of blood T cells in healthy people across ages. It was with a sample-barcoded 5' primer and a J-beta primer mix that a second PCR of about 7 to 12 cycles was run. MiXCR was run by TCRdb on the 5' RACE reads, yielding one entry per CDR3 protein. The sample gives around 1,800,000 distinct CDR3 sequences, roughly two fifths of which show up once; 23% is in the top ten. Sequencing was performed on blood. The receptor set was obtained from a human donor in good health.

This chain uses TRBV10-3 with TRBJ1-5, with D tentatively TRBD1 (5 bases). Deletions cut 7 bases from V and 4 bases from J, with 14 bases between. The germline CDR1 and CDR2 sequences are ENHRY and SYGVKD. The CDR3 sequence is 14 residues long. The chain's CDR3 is CAIKGGRENQPQHF. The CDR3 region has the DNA TGTGCCATCAAGGGTGGCAGGGAAAATCAGCCCCAGCATTTT.

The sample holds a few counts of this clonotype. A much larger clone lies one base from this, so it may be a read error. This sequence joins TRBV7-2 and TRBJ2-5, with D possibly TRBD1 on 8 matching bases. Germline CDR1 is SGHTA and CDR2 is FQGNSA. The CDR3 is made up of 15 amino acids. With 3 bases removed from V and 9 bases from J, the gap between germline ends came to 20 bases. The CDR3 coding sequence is TGTGCCAGCAGCTTGACTAGCAGGGGGCCCTGGGCCCAGTACTTC. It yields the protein CASSLTSRGPWAQYF.

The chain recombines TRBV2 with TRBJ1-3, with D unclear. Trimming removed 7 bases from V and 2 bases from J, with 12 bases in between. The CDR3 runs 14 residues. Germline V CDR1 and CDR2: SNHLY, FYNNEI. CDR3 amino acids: CASTPDGTGNTIYF. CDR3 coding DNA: TGTGCCAGCACCCCGGACGGAACTGGAAACACCATATATTTT. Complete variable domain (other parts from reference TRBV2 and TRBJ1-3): EPEVTQTPSHQVTQMGQEVILRCVPISNHLYFYWYRQILGQKVEFLVSFYNNEISEKSEIFDDQFSVERPDGSNFTLKIRSTKLEDSAMYFCASTPDGTGNTIYFGEGSWLTVV.

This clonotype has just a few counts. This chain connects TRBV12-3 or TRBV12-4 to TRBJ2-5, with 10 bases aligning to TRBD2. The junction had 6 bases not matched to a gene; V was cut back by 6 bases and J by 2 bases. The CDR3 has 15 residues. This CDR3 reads CASRRSGGFQETQYF. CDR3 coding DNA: TGTGCCAGCAGACGTAGCGGGGGGTTTCAAGAGACCCAGTACTTC.

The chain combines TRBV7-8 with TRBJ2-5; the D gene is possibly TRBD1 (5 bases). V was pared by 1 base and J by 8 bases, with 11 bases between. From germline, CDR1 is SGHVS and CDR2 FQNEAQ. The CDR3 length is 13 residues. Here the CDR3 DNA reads TGTGCCAGCAGCTTAGTTAGAAGGGGAACCCAGTACTTC. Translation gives CASSLVRRGTQYF.

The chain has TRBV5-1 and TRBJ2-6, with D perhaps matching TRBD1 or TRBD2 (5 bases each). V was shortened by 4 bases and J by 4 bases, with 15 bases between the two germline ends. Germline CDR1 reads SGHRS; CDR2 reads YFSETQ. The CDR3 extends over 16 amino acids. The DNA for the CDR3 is TGCGCCAGCAGCCCTAGTCCAGGGACGGGGGCCAACGTCCTGACTTTC. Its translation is CASSPSPGTGANVLTF.

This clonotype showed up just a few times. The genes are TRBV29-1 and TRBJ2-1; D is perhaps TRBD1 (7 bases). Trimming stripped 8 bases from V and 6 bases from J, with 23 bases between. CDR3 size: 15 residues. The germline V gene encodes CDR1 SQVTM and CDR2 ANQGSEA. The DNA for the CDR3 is TGCAGCTCCGTAGGAGGGGGCGAAGGTTCCAATGAGCAGTTCTTC. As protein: CSSVGGGEGSNEQFF.

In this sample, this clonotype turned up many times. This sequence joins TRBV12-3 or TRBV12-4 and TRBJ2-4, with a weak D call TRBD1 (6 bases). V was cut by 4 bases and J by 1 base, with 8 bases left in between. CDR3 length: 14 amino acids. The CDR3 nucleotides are TGTGCCAGCAGTTCGCAGGGGGCCAAAAACATTCAGTACTTC. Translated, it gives CASSSQGAKNIQYF.

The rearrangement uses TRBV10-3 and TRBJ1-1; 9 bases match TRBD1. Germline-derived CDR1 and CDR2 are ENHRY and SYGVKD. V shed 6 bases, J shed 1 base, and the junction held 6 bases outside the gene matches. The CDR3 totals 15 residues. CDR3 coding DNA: TGTGCCATCAGAATCGACAGGGGGAGGAACACTGAAGCTTTCTTT. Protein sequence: CAIRIDRGRNTEAFF.

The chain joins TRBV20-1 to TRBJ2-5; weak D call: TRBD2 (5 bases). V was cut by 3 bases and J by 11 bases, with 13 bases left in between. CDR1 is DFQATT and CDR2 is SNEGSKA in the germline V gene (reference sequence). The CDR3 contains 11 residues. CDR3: CSASPPGEQYF. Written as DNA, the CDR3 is TGCAGTGCTAGCCCCCCCGGGGAGCAGTACTTC.

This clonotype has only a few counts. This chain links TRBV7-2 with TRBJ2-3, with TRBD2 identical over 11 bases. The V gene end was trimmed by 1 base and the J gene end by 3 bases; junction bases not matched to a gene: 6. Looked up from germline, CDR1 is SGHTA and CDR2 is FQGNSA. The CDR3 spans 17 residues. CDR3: CASSLVPGTSGTDTQYF. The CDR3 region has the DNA TGTGCCAGCAGCTTAGTTCCCGGGACTAGCGGAACAGATACGCAGTATTTT. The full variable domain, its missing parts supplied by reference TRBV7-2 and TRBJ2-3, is GAGVSQSPSNKVTEKGKDVELRCDPISGHTALYWYRQSLGQGLEFLIYFQGNSAPDKSGLPSDRFSAERTGGSVSTLTIQRTQQEDSAVYLCASSLVPGTSGTDTQYFGPGTRLTVL.

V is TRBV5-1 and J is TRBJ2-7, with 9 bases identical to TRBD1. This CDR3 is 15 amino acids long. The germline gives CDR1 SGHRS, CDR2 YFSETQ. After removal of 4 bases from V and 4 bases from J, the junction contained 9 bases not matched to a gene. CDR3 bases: TGCGCCAGCAGCCCGGAGGACAGGGGATTATACGAGCAGTACTTC. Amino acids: CASSPEDRGLYEQYF.